What follows are 13 T cell receptor beta chains derived from one specimen sequenced in a study of T cell repertoires in cytomegalovirus infection. In TCRdb, the reads were re-called with MiXCR into one record per CDR3 protein. Of approximately 240,000 distinct CDR3 sequences listed, 9% to 15% are singletons. The sequenced sample consisted of PBMCs. These receptors originate from a human donor in good health (CMV status not recorded). Some clones in this sample may be carry-over from other donors' samples.

The chain links TRBV30 to TRBJ2-4; no clear D. Looked up from germline, CDR1 is GTSNPN and CDR2 is SVGIG (reference sequence). CDR3 length: 8 residues. V shed 2 bases and J shed 15 bases, with 5 bases lying between them. CDR3 sequence (DNA): TGTGCCTGGAGTAGTGCGTACTTC. This sequence encodes CAWSSAYF.

This clonotype was observed a handful of times. The chain couples TRBV9 to TRBJ2-1; 10 bases fit TRBD2. CDR3 size: 15 residues. Germline V gives CDR1 SGDLS, CDR2 YYNGEE. The ends lost 0 bases at V and 9 bases at J; junction bases unmatched: 6. CDR3 residues: CASSVDPSGGSEQFF. Here the CDR3 DNA reads TGTGCCAGCAGCGTAGATCCTAGCGGGGGTAGTGAGCAGTTCTTC.

This clonotype was recorded many times. The gene calls are TRBV28 and TRBJ1-6; 7 bases match TRBD1. The junction had 11 bases not matched to a gene; V was cut back by 5 bases and J by 10 bases. The length of the CDR3 is 15 residues. Looked up from germline, CDR1 is MDHEN and CDR2 is SYDVKM. The CDR3 DNA follows: TGTGCCAGCAGTCCGGGGACAGCCCTTGGATCACCCCTCCACTTT. This sequence encodes CASSPGTALGSPLHF. Full variable domain (missing parts from reference TRBV28 and TRBJ1-6): DVKVTQSSRYLVKRTGEKVFLECVQDMDHENMFWYRQDPGLGLRLIYFSYDVKMKEKGDIPEGYSVSREKKERFSLILESASTNQTSMYLCASSPGTALGSPLHFGNGTRLTVT.

There are many counts of this clonotype. The chain employs TRBV12-3 or TRBV12-4 and TRBJ1-2; TRBD1 matches at 10 bases. V lost 8 bases and J lost 1; bases outside the gene matches: 4. The CDR3 loop spans 14 amino acids. The CDR3 sequence is CASRGQGLNYGYTF. CDR3 sequence (DNA): TGTGCCAGCCGGGGACAGGGGCTTAACTATGGCTACACCTTC.

V gene TRBV2 combines with J gene TRBJ2-1, with TRBD2 matching over 13 bases. The germline V gene encodes CDR1 SNHLY and CDR2 FYNNEI. The CDR3 has 18 amino acids. After removal of 6 bases from V and 5 bases from J, the junction contained 13 bases not matched to a gene. The CDR3 DNA follows: TGTGCCAGCAGGGCGGGACTAGCGGGGACACGGGGGAACAATGAGCAGTTCTTC. This sequence encodes CASRAGLAGTRGNNEQFF. Together with reference TRBV2 and TRBJ2-1, the CDR3 gives the full variable domain: EPEVTQTPSHQVTQMGQEVILRCVPISNHLYFYWYRQILGQKVEFLVSFYNNEISEKSEIFDDQFSVERPDGSNFTLKIRSTKLEDSAMYFCASRAGLAGTRGNNEQFFGPGTRLTVL.

There are many counts of this clonotype. This rearrangement joins TRBV7-3 to TRBJ2-1, with 8 bases identical to TRBD2. V was pared by 2 bases and J by 5 bases, with 5 bases of the junction left unmatched. The CDR3 contains 15 residues. CDR1 and CDR2 (germline): SGHTA, FQGTGA. Here the CDR3 reads CASSLVGRANNEQFF. The CDR3 DNA reads TGTGCCAGCAGCTTAGTCGGGAGGGCCAACAATGAGCAGTTCTTC.

The chain combines TRBV29-1 with TRBJ2-5; D perhaps matches TRBD1 (5 bases). From germline, CDR1 is SQVTM and CDR2 ANQGSEA. Trimming cost V 0 bases and J 3 bases, with 14 bases left between them. The CDR3 contains 15 residues. CDR3 amino acids: CSVEERGTLKETQYF. The CDR3 DNA reads TGCAGCGTTGAAGAAAGGGGAACGTTAAAAGAGACCCAGTACTTC.

The genes are TRBV6-2 or TRBV6-3 and TRBJ1-2, with D hard to call. Trimming stripped 6 bases from V and 7 bases from J, with 12 bases between. The CDR3 is made up of 12 amino acids. Germline CDR1 MNHEY, CDR2 SVGEGT. DNA for the CDR3: TGTGCCAGCAGCTGGGGAGTGAGTGGCTACACCTTC. It is translated as CASSWGVSGYTF.

This sequence joins TRBV7-3 and TRBJ2-2, with 10 positions matching TRBD2. The CDR3 contains 18 residues. Germline CDR1 reads SGHTA; CDR2 reads FQGTGA. Unmatched junction bases numbered 15, after V lost 5 bases and J lost 6 bases. The CDR3 DNA is TGTGCCAGCAGCCGCAGGGCTAGCGGGAGTATACATCCCGGGGAGCTGTTTTTT. Its translation is CASSRRASGSIHPGELFF.

The rearrangement joins TRBV29-1 to TRBJ2-5; TRBD2 matches at 9 bases. This CDR3 spans 15 amino acids. Germline-derived CDR1 and CDR2 are SQVTM and ANQGSEA. Trimming took 8 bases from V and 5 from J; bases not matched to a gene: 15. The CDR3 DNA sequence: TGCAGCACCATGTTAGGGCGGGGGGGGTCGGAGACCCAGTACTTC. Its translation is CSTMLGRGGSETQYF.

The chain links TRBV6-4 to TRBJ1-2; 10 nucleotides match TRBD1. CDR3 length equals 16 residues. The J segment lost 6 bases and the V segment lost 4 bases, leaving 11 bases of the junction unmatched. In germline, CDR1 is MRHNA, CDR2 SNTAGT. The CDR3 region has the DNA TGTGCCAGCAGTGTACAACCGGGACAGGGGACGGATGGCTACACCTTC. As protein: CASSVQPGQGTDGYTF.

The genes are TRBV7-2 and TRBJ2-5; 9 positions agree with TRBD2. The length of the CDR3 is 15 residues. CDR1 SGHTA and CDR2 FQGNSA come from the germline V gene. The J segment lost 7 bases and the V segment lost 1 base, leaving 7 bases of the junction unmatched. In DNA, the CDR3 is TGTGCCAGCAGCTTAGAGAATAGCGGGGGTTCGACCCAGTACTTC. Its translation: CASSLENSGGSTQYF.

A word on this clonotype: A much larger clone lies a single base off, so this may be a read error. The rearrangement uses TRBV11-3 and TRBJ2-5; 14 bases line up with TRBD2. V was pared by 4 bases and J by 4 bases, with 5 bases of the junction left unmatched. The CDR3 is 16 residues long. Germline V lookup: CDR1 SGHNT, CDR2 YENEEA. The CDR3 DNA follows: TGTGCCAGCAGCTGTGGACTAGCGGGAGGTGGAGAGACCCAGTACTTC. It encodes CASSCGLAGGGETQYF.